Each of the 17 T cell receptor beta chains below was sequenced from the same sample in a study of shared clonotypes between healthy human individuals. The method was immunoSEQ multiplex PCR; TCRdb's version includes in-frame clones alone and lacks a portion of them. The sample consists of approximately 1,500,000 clones, under 99% of them appearing once. The source material was naive CD4+ T cells sorted from blood. Subset meaning: CD45RA+ positively selected. The receptors were gathered from a man younger than 45 in good health.

Concerning this clone itself: Other DNA variants within this sample encode the same CDR3. This chain links TRBV7-9 with TRBJ1-5; D possibly corresponds to TRBD1 (6 bases). The CDR3 consists of 15 residues. From germline, CDR1 is SEHNR and CDR2 FQNEAQ (reference sequence). V was pared by 3 bases and J by 2 bases, with 11 bases between. This chain's CDR3 is CASSFTGSGNQPQHF. In DNA form, the CDR3 reads TGTGCCAGCAGCTTCACAGGGAGCGGCAATCAGCCCCAGCATTTT.

The chain combines TRBV6-1 with TRBJ2-1; 7 nucleotides agree with TRBD2. J gave up 4 bases and V 6 bases, and 6 bases lay outside the gene matches. This CDR3 comprises 14 residues. CDR1 is MNHNS and CDR2 is SASEGT in the germline V gene. CDR3 bases: TGTGCCAGCAGGGGAGGGCCGTTTTACAATGAGCAGTTCTTC. It is translated as CASRGGPFYNEQFF.

The V and J genes are TRBV7-9 and TRBJ2-5; 7 nucleotides line up with TRBD2. The CDR3 contains 13 residues. Germline trimming cut 5 bases from V and 4 bases from J; bases unmatched to any gene: 4. Germline CDR1 and CDR2: SEHNR and FQNEAQ (reference sequence). The chain's CDR3 is CASSKAGSETQYF. The CDR3 coding sequence is TGTGCCAGCAGCAAAGCGGGATCAGAGACCCAGTACTTC.

This rearrangement joins TRBV10-3 to TRBJ2-1, with a tentative D call TRBD1 (6 bases). The CDR3 is made up of 16 amino acids. V lost 6 bases and J lost 5, with 20 bases in between. CDR1 is ENHRY, CDR2 SYGVKD, per germline. The CDR3 protein is CAIRGDRLPGDNEQFF. The CDR3 DNA sequence: TGTGCCATCAGGGGGGACCGACTCCCAGGGGACAATGAGCAGTTCTTC.

This chain links TRBV6-5 with TRBJ1-1; D call uncertain. Trimming left V 0 bases short and J 2 bases short, with 10 bases between. Per the germline V gene, CDR1 is MNHEY and CDR2 is SVGAGI. There are 15 residues in the CDR3. The CDR3 DNA reads as TGTGCCAGCAGTTACTCGACCACAGAAAACACTGAAGCTTTCTTT. This gives the protein CASSYSTTENTEAFF.

The CDR3 DNA is TGTGCCAGCAGCGTAGTCGCCGAAGGAGGGGCTGAAGCTTTCTTT. As protein: CASSVVAEGGAEAFF. J is TRBJ1-1 and V is TRBV9, with D maybe TRBD1 (5 bases). CDR1 and CDR2 from the germline V gene are SGDLS and YYNGEE. V dropped 0 bases and J dropped 6 bases, with 15 bases sitting between them. This CDR3 contains 15 residues.

This sequence joins TRBV7-9 and TRBJ2-7, with D tentatively TRBD1 (6 bases). Germline-derived CDR1 and CDR2 are SEHNR and FQNEAQ (reference sequence). CDR3 length: 14 residues. Trimming removed 2 bases from V and 6 bases from J, with 14 bases in between. The DNA for the CDR3 is TGTGCCAGCAGCTTACAGGGGCCGCTGGTCGAGCAGTACTTC. Translating gives CASSLQGPLVEQYF.

The V call is TRBV6-6, the J call TRBJ2-1; D gene uncertain. Germline V CDR1 and CDR2: MNHNY, SVGAGI (reference sequence). Trimming removed 10 bases from V and 4 bases from J, with 8 bases in between. The CDR3 is 11 residues long. The CDR3 nucleotides read TGTGCCACACAGTCGTACAATGAGCAGTTCTTC. Its translation is CATQSYNEQFF.

This clone came up once. This rearrangement joins TRBV5-1 to TRBJ2-7, with a weak D call TRBD1 (6 bases). Looked up from germline, CDR1 is SGHRS and CDR2 is YFSETQ. V was pared by 3 bases and J by 2 bases, with 15 bases between. The CDR3 contains 15 residues. This CDR3 reads CASSSGDNVAYEQYF. The CDR3 DNA sequence: TGCGCCAGCAGCTCCGGGGACAACGTTGCCTACGAGCAGTACTTC.

The chain joins TRBV28 to TRBJ1-1; the D gene is possibly TRBD1 (5 bases). The CDR3 is made up of 14 amino acids. Germline CDR1 is MDHEN and CDR2 is SYDVKM. V shed 2 bases and J shed 6 bases, with 13 bases lying between them. The DNA for the CDR3 is TGTGCCAGCAGTTTAATCCAGGGTCCCGCTGAAGCTTTCTTT. It specifies CASSLIQGPAEAFF.

The chain joins TRBV9 to TRBJ1-3; D remains ambiguous. This CDR3 region has 16 residues. Trimming cost V 2 bases and J 0 bases, with 12 bases left between them. CDR1 is SGDLS and CDR2 is YYNGEE in the germline V gene. The CDR3, as DNA: TGTGCCAGCAGCGTTTCCAGCGGAGCCTCTGGAAACACCATATATTTT. Protein sequence: CASSVSSGASGNTIYF.

This clone appeared a single time. The rearrangement links TRBV25-1 to TRBJ2-5, with TRBD1 as a possible D gene (5 bases). The CDR3 runs to 15 residues. Trimming removed 7 bases from V and 2 bases from J, with 17 bases in between. The germline V gene has CDR1 MGHDK and CDR2 SYGVNS. CDR3 sequence: CASNYLRVTQETQYF. CDR3 nucleotide sequence: TGTGCCAGCAACTACCTCAGGGTAACGCAAGAGACCCAGTACTTC.

The V gene is TRBV28, the J gene TRBJ2-5; 7 bases fit TRBD2. The CDR3 is made up of 15 amino acids. CDR1 and CDR2 from the germline V gene are MDHEN and SYDVKM. The ends lost 5 bases at V and 6 bases at J; junction bases unmatched: 12. The CDR3 loop is CASSLPTSDLKTQYF. CDR3 nucleotide sequence: TGTGCCAGCAGTCTCCCAACTAGCGATCTAAAGACCCAGTACTTC.

The J gene is TRBJ2-3, the V gene TRBV28, with TRBD2 matching over 12 bases. V dropped 4 bases and J dropped 5; count of bases not matched to a gene: 16. This CDR3 is built from 19 residues. Germline V gene data show CDR1 as MDHEN and CDR2 as SYDVKM. The CDR3 DNA reads TGTGCCAGCAGTTCCATCTTGGGCCGACTAGCGGGAGCCCAAGATACGCAGTATTTT. This gives the protein CASSSILGRLAGAQDTQYF.

The genes are TRBV27 and TRBJ2-3; 8 nucleotides align to TRBD1. Germline V CDR1 and CDR2: MNHEY, SMNVEV (reference sequence). The CDR3 totals 16 residues. J gave up 2 bases and V 2 bases, and 6 bases lay outside the gene matches. In DNA, the CDR3 is TGTGCCAGCAGTTTACAGGGACAGGCTATCACAGATACGCAGTATTTT. As protein: CASSLQGQAITDTQYF.

The V and J genes are TRBV25-1 and TRBJ1-1; D remains ambiguous. Deletions cut 8 bases from V and 7 bases from J, with 14 bases between. The CDR3 length is 12 residues. Germline V lookup: CDR1 MGHDK, CDR2 SYGVNS. The CDR3 sequence is CASQNYKDEAFF. DNA for the CDR3: TGTGCCAGCCAGAACTACAAGGATGAAGCTTTCTTT. Complete variable domain (other parts from reference TRBV25-1 and TRBJ1-1): EADIYQTPRYLVIGTGKKITLECSQTMGHDKMYWYQQDPGMELHLIHYSYGVNSTEKGDLSSESTVSRIRTEHFPLTLESARPSHTSQYLCASQNYKDEAFFGQGTRLTVV.

This clone was seen just once. V gene TRBV12-1 combines with J gene TRBJ1-3; the tabulated D call, TRBD1, remains unverified against the DNA. TRBV12-1 is a known pseudogene. CDR3 length: 13 amino acids. This chain's CDR3 is CASSSDRGNTIYF. The CDR3 DNA reads as TGTGCCAGCAGCTCCGACAGGGGAAACACCATATATTTT.